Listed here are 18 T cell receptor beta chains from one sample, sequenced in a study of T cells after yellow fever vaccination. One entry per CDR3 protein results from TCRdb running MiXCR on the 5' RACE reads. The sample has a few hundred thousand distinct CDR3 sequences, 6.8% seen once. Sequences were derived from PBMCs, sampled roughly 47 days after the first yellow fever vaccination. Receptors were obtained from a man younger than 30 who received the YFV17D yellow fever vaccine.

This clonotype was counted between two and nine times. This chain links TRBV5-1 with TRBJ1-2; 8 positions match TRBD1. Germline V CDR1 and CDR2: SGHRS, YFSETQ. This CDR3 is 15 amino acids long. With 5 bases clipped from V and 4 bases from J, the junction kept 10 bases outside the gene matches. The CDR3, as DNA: TGCGCCAGCAGTCCGACAGGGGCCAGGGGCTATGGCTACACCTTC. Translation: CASSPTGARGYGYTF.

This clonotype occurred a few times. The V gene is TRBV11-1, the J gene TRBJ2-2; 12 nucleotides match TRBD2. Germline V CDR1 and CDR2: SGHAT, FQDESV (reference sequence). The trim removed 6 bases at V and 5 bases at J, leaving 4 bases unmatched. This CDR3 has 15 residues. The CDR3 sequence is CASRWTSGETGELFF. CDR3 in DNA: TGTGCCAGCAGGTGGACTAGCGGGGAGACCGGGGAGCTGTTTTTT. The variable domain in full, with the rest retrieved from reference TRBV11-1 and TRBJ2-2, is EAEVAQSPRYKITEKSQAVAFWCDPISGHATLYWYRQILGQGPELLVQFQDESVVDDSQLPKDRFSAERLKGVDSTLKIQPAELGDSAMYLCASRWTSGETGELFFGEGSRLTVL.

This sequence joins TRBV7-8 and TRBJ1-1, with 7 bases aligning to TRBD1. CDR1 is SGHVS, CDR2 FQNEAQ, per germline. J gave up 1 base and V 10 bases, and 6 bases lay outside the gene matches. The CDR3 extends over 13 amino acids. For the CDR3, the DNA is TGTGCCACCCGGACAGGAACGAACACTGAAGCTTTCTTT. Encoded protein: CATRTGTNTEAFF.

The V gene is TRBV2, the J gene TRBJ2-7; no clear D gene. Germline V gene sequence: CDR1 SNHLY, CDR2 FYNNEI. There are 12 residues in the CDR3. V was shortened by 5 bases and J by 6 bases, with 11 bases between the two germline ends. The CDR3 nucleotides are TGTGCCAGCAGTTTTAACTCTCCCGAGCAGTACGTC. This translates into CASSFNSPEQYV.

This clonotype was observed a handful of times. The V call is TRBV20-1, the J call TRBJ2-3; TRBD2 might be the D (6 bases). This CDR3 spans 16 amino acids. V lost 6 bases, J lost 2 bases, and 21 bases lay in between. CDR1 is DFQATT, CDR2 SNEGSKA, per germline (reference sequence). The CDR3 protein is CSAPAHRAGPTDTQYF. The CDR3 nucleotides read TGCAGTGCACCCGCCCACCGGGCGGGGCCCACAGATACGCAGTATTTT.

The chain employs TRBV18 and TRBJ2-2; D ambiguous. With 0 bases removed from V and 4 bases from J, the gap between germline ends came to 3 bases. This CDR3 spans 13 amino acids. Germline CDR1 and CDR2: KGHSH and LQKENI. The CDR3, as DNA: TGTGCCAGCTCACCACCGGTCACCGGGGAGCTGTTTTTT. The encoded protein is CASSPPVTGELFF.

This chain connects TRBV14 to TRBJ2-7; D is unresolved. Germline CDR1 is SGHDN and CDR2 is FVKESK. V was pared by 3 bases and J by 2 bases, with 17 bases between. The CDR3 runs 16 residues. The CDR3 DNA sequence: TGTGCCAGCAGCCACCCACGGTTGGATCGCACCTACGAGCAGTACGTC. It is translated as CASSHPRLDRTYEQYV.

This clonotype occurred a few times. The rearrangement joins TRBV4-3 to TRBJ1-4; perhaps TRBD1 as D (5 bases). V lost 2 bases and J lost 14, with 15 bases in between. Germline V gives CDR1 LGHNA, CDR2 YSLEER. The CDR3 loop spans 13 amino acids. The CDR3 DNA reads TGCGCCAGCAGCCAAATCCAGGGCGGGCGGCTGTTTTTT. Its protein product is CASSQIQGGRLFF.

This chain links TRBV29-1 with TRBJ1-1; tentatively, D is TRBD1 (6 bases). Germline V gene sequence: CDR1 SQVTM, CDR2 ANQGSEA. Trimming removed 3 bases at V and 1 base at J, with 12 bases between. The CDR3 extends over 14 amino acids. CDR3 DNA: TGCAGCGTTGACGGGGCAGGGGAGAACACTGAAGCTTTCTTT. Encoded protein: CSVDGAGENTEAFF.

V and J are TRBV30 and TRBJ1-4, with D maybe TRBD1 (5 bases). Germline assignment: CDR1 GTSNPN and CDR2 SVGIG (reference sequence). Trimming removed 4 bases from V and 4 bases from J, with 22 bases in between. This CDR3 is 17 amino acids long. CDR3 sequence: CAWNGLGASDDNEKLFF. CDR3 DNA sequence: TGTGCCTGGAACGGTCTCGGGGCATCCGATGATAATGAAAAACTGTTTTTT.

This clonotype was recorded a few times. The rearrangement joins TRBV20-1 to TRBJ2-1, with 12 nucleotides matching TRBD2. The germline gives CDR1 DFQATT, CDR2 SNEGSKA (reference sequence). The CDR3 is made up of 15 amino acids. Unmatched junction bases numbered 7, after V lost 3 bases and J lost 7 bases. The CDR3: CSARGGLAGPNEQFF. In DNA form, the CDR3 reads TGCAGTGCTAGGGGAGGACTAGCGGGGCCTAATGAGCAGTTCTTC.

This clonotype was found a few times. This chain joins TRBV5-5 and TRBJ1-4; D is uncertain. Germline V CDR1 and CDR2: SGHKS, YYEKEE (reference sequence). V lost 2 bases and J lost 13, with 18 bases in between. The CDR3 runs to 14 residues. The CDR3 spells CASSLEVSGMALFF. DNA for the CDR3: TGTGCCAGCAGCTTAGAAGTTTCGGGGATGGCACTGTTTTTT. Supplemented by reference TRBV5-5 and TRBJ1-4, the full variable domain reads DAGVTQSPTHLIKTRGQQVTLRCSPISGHKSVSWYQQVLGQGPQFIFQYYEKEERGRGNFPDRFSARQFPNYSSELNVNALLLGDSALYLCASSLEVSGMALFFGSGTQLSVL.

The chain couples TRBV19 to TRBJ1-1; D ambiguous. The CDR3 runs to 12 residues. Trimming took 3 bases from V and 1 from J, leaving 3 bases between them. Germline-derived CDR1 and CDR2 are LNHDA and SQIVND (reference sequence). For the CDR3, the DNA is TGTGCCAGTAGTATGAGGAACACTGAAGCTTTCTTT. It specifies CASSMRNTEAFF.

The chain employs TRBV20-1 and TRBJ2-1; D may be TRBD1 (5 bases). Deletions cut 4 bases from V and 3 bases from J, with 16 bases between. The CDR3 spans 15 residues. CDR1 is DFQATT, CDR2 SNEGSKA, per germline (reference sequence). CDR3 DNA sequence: TGCAGTGCTACCCGTCCCGAGACAGACTACAATGAGCAGTTCTTC. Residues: CSATRPETDYNEQFF.

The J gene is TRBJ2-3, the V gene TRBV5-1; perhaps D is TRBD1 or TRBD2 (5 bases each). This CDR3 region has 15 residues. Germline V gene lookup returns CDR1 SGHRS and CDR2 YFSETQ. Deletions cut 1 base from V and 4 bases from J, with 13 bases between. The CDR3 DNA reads TGCGCCAGCAGCTTGAGGGTCTTGGGACCAGATACGCAGTATTTT. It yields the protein CASSLRVLGPDTQYF.

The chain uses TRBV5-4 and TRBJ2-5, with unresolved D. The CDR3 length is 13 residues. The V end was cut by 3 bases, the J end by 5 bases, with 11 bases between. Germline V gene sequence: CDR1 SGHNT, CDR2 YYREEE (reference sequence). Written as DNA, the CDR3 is TGTGCCAGCAGCTATATCATTGGGGAGACCCAGTACTTC. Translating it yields CASSYIIGETQYF.

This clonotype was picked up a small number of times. The CDR3 DNA follows: TGTGCCAGCCGCTACGGGACTCGCATCGATGAGCAGTTCTTC. Its translation is CASRYGTRIDEQFF. The chain recombines TRBV5-4 with TRBJ2-1; maybe TRBD2 (6 bases). Germline-derived CDR1 and CDR2 are SGHNT and YYREEE (reference sequence). V lost 7 bases and J 8 bases, leaving 19 bases between the germline ends. This CDR3 is 14 amino acids long.

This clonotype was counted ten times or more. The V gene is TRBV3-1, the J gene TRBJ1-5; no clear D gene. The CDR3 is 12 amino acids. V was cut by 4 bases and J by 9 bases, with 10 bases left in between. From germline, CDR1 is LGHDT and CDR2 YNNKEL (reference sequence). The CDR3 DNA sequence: TGTGCCAGCAGCCGAAGCGTCGGGCCCCAGCATTTT. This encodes CASSRSVGPQHF.